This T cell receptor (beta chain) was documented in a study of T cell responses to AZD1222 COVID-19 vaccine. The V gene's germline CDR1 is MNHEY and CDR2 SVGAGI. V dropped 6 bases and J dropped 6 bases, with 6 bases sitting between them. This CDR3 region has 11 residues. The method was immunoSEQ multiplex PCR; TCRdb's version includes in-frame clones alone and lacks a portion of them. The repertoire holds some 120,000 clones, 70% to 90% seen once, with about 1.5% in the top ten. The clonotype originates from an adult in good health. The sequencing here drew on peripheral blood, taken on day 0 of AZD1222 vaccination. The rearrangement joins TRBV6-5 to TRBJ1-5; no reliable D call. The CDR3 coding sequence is TGTGCCAGCAGCCCCTCTCAGCCCCAGCATTTT. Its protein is CASSPSQPQHF.